Listed below are T cell receptor beta chains from one sample, sequenced in a study of T-cell reconstitution after alpha-beta-depleted transplantation in children. TCRdb itself ran the PCR reads through MiXCR, one entry per CDR3 protein. There are about 610,000 distinct CDR3 sequences in the sample; about 10% occur only once, and roughly 4% lies in the top ten. The specimen comprised PBMCs from the stem cell graft donor, sampled from the stem cell graft. The source of these receptors is a human donor who donated a stem cell graft to a child with acute myeloid leukemia. CDR3s include the opening cysteine and the closing phenylalanine or tryptophan. D genes are given only for firm matches. The size field is filled for only some rows; it gives once, few, many or a size class.

CDR3nt: TGTGCCAGCAGGGGGCTTGGAGGGGCGGCCCCGAGCTCCTACGAGCAGTACTTC
CDR3aa: CASRGLGGAAPSSYEQYF
len: 18
j_gene: TRBJ2-7
v_gene: TRBV2
abundance: -
d_gene: -

CDR3nt: TGTGCCAGCAGGCCTCACCCCGGACTAGCGGGAGTCGATGAGCAGTTCTTC
CDR3aa: CASRPHPGLAGVDEQFF
len: 17
j_gene: TRBJ2-1
v_gene: TRBV7-2
abundance: -
d_gene: TRBD2

CDR3nt: TGCGCCAGCAGCCCGCGGACTAGCGGGAGTGTTGAGACCCAGTACTTC
CDR3aa: CASSPRTSGSVETQYF
len: 16
j_gene: TRBJ2-5
v_gene: TRBV5-1
abundance: -
d_gene: TRBD2

CDR3nt: TGTGCCAGCAGCGTAGACGCACCACCCGGGGAGCTGTTTTTT
CDR3aa: CASSVDAPPGELFF
len: 14
j_gene: TRBJ2-2
v_gene: TRBV9
abundance: few
d_gene: -

CDR3nt: TGTGCCAGCAGTGAAGTGGCGAGTTACAATGAGCAGTTCTTC
CDR3aa: CASSEVASYNEQFF
len: 14
j_gene: TRBJ2-1
v_gene: TRBV25-1
abundance: -
d_gene: -

CDR3nt: TGTACCAGCAGCTTACCTCCGGGACAGGGGGGTCGGATCTACAATGAGCAGTTCTTC
CDR3aa: CTSSLPPGQGGRIYNEQFF
len: 19
j_gene: TRBJ2-1
v_gene: TRBV11-1
abundance: -
d_gene: TRBD1

CDR3nt: TGTGCCAGCAGCTTAGCGGGGTACACAGATACGCAGTATTTT
CDR3aa: CASSLAGYTDTQYF
len: 14
j_gene: TRBJ2-3
v_gene: TRBV7-2
abundance: many
d_gene: -

CDR3nt: TGTGCCAGCAGCCCCGGGTGGGGGACCTATGGCTACACCTTC
CDR3aa: CASSPGWGTYGYTF
len: 14
j_gene: TRBJ1-2
v_gene: TRBV7-9
abundance: -
d_gene: -

CDR3nt: TGTGCGCTAGAGACCCAGTACTTC
CDR3aa: CALETQYF
len: 8
j_gene: TRBJ2-5
v_gene: TRBV7-9
abundance: few
d_gene: -

CDR3nt: TGTGCCAGCAAAGTTAGCGGGACGAACACCGGGGAGCTGTTTTTT
CDR3aa: CASKVSGTNTGELFF
len: 15
j_gene: TRBJ2-2
v_gene: TRBV2
abundance: -
d_gene: TRBD2

CDR3nt: TGCAGCGGGGGTAGCACAGATACGCAGTATTTT
CDR3aa: CSGGSTDTQYF
len: 11
j_gene: TRBJ2-3
v_gene: TRBV29-1
abundance: many
d_gene: -

CDR3nt: TGTGCCAGCAGTTACTCAACGGACAAGCTGTTTTTT
CDR3aa: CASSYSTDKLFF
len: 12
j_gene: TRBJ2-2
v_gene: TRBV6-6
abundance: few
d_gene: -

CDR3nt: TGCAGCGTTCTAAGGGGTGGAGAGACCCAGTACTTC
CDR3aa: CSVLRGGETQYF
len: 12
j_gene: TRBJ2-5
v_gene: TRBV29-1
abundance: many
d_gene: -

CDR3nt: TGCAGTGCTAGAGATGGTGGGACTCCCCTCAATGAGCAGTTCTTC
CDR3aa: CSARDGGTPLNEQFF
len: 15
j_gene: TRBJ2-1
v_gene: TRBV20-1
abundance: few
d_gene: -

CDR3nt: TGTGCCAGCGGACCGGGACTCACCACAGATACGCAGTATTTT
CDR3aa: CASGPGLTTDTQYF
len: 14
j_gene: TRBJ2-3
v_gene: TRBV27
abundance: few
d_gene: -

CDR3nt: TGCAGTGCTACCTCGAGGGGAAGGGAGCAGTACTTC
CDR3aa: CSATSRGREQYF
len: 12
j_gene: TRBJ2-7
v_gene: TRBV20-1
abundance: many
d_gene: -

CDR3nt: TGTGCCAGTAGGACAGGCGGTTTTCGCACAGATACGCAGTATTTT
CDR3aa: CASRTGGFRTDTQYF
len: 15
j_gene: TRBJ2-3
v_gene: TRBV2
abundance: many
d_gene: TRBD1

CDR3nt: TGCAGTGCTAGAATCCGGACAGGCGCAATGGTCATGAACACTGAAGCTTTCTTT
CDR3aa: CSARIRTGAMVMNTEAFF
len: 18
j_gene: TRBJ1-1
v_gene: TRBV20-1
abundance: many
d_gene: TRBD1

CDR3nt: TGTGCCAGCAGCGTAGAACAGGAACGCGAGCAGTACTTC
CDR3aa: CASSVEQEREQYF
len: 13
j_gene: TRBJ2-7
v_gene: TRBV9
abundance: many
d_gene: -

CDR3nt: TGCAGTGCTAGAGATCTGGCTAGCTGGGAGACCCAGTACTTC
CDR3aa: CSARDLASWETQYF
len: 14
j_gene: TRBJ2-5
v_gene: TRBV20-1
abundance: many
d_gene: -

CDR3nt: TGTGCCAGCAGGATTACCAGCAAGAAGTACACCGGGGAGCTGTTTTTT
CDR3aa: CASRITSKKYTGELFF
len: 16
j_gene: TRBJ2-2
v_gene: TRBV7-8
abundance: many
d_gene: -

CDR3nt: TGTGCCAGTGTCAGGGGACTAGCGGATTACAATGAGCAGTTCTTC
CDR3aa: CASVRGLADYNEQFF
len: 15
j_gene: TRBJ2-1
v_gene: TRBV11-1
abundance: -
d_gene: TRBD2

CDR3nt: TGTGCCAGCAGCCGGGACTTCGGGGAGCTGTTTTTT
CDR3aa: CASSRDFGELFF
len: 12
j_gene: TRBJ2-2
v_gene: TRBV7-2
abundance: -
d_gene: -

CDR3nt: TGTGCTAGTGTCGACACAGGGGCTCTCACCGGGGAGCTGTTTTTT
CDR3aa: CASVDTGALTGELFF
len: 15
j_gene: TRBJ2-2
v_gene: TRBV12-5
abundance: -
d_gene: TRBD1

CDR3nt: TGTGCCAGCAGCCCCAGAGGGGCGGGAGAAGGAGATACGCAGTATTTT
CDR3aa: CASSPRGAGEGDTQYF
len: 16
j_gene: TRBJ2-3
v_gene: TRBV7-2
abundance: -
d_gene: TRBD2

CDR3nt: TGTGCCAGCTCACACGAGCGGGGGACAAGCTCCTACGAGCAGTACTTC
CDR3aa: CASSHERGTSSYEQYF
len: 16
j_gene: TRBJ2-7
v_gene: TRBV18
abundance: -
d_gene: TRBD2